A single sample gave rise to the 12 T cell receptor beta chains below, sequenced in a study of T cell repertoires in cytomegalovirus infection. Using its own MiXCR run on the reads, TCRdb lists one record per CDR3 protein. The data contain just under 500,000 distinct CDR3 sequences, around 30% of them singletons. Antigens for these TCRs are unknown. The sample was cultured PBMCs, taken from culture after CMV antigen stimulation. These receptors were taken from a human donor in good health (CMV status not recorded). Some clones in this sample may be carry-over from other donors' samples.

The chain couples TRBV11-3 to TRBJ2-2, with 12 bases identical to TRBD2. CDR3 size: 16 residues. V dropped 2 bases and J dropped 6; count of bases not matched to a gene: 4. Germline CDR1 SGHNT, CDR2 YENEEA. The CDR3 nucleotides read TGTGCCAGCAGCTTATGGCTAGCGGGAGGGCCCGGGGAGCTGTTTTTT. This translates into CASSLWLAGGPGELFF.

This clonotype was picked up many times. This chain joins TRBV7-2 and TRBJ2-7; 8 nucleotides line up with TRBD1. This CDR3 is 15 amino acids long. After removal of 8 bases from V and 2 bases from J, the junction contained 11 bases not matched to a gene. Per the germline V gene, CDR1 is SGHTA and CDR2 is FQGNSA. CDR3 in amino acids: CASGKTGVVTYEQYF. CDR3 in DNA: TGTGCCAGCGGAAAGACAGGGGTGGTCACCTACGAGCAGTACTTC.

Many counts were recorded for this clonotype. The chain links TRBV7-2 to TRBJ2-1; tentatively, D is TRBD1 (6 bases). This CDR3 is built from 15 residues. Germline CDR1 and CDR2: SGHTA and FQGNSA. V lost 5 bases and J 1 base, leaving 12 bases between the germline ends. CDR3 nucleotide sequence: TGTGCCAGCAGCCAGGGCAGGGGATCCTACAATGAGCAGTTCTTC. Protein: CASSQGRGSYNEQFF.

V is TRBV4-2 and J is TRBJ1-3; TRBD1 might be the D (5 bases). The CDR3 consists of 14 residues. Germline V CDR1 and CDR2: LGHNA, YNFKEQ. Between the trimmed V and J ends, which lost 4 bases and 3 bases, there was a span of 10 bases. Here the CDR3 reads CASSLGRNGNTIYF. CDR3 nucleotides: TGTGCCAGCAGCCTGGGACGGAATGGAAACACCATATATTTT.

This sequence joins TRBV24-1 and TRBJ2-2; no firm D call. Trimming removed 8 bases at V and 4 bases at J, with 10 bases between. The CDR3 is 13 residues long. Germline loops: CDR1 KGHDR, CDR2 SFDVKD. In DNA form, the CDR3 reads TGTGCCACCACGAAGGGAAGCACCGGGGAGCTGTTTTTT. Translated, it gives CATTKGSTGELFF.

The chain uses TRBV27 and TRBJ1-1; D gene unclear. Trimming took off 3 bases at V and 7 bases at J, with 15 bases between the two ends. CDR1 is MNHEY and CDR2 is SMNVEV in the germline V gene (reference sequence). CDR3 size: 14 residues. The CDR3 region is CASSLPSRTHEAFF. For the CDR3, the DNA is TGTGCCAGCAGTTTGCCATCAAGGACCCATGAAGCTTTCTTT.

This chain connects TRBV19 to TRBJ2-6; TRBD1 matches 7 bases. This CDR3 is 18 amino acids long. Germline CDR1 reads LNHDA; CDR2 reads SQIVND (reference sequence). The ends lost 2 bases at V and 0 bases at J; junction bases unmatched: 7. CDR3 in amino acids: CASSITGTDDSGANVLTF. DNA for the CDR3: TGTGCCAGTAGTATAACCGGGACAGACGACTCTGGGGCCAACGTCCTGACTTTC.

The rearrangement uses TRBV28 and TRBJ2-1; no reliable D call. Germline CDR1 MDHEN, CDR2 SYDVKM. The CDR3 is 14 amino acids. V was shortened by 2 bases and J by 7 bases, with 12 bases between the two germline ends. CDR3 in DNA: TGTGCCAGCAGTTTAAGGTTCAGACCTAATGAGCAGTTCTTC. Amino acid sequence: CASSLRFRPNEQFF.

The chain has TRBV7-2 and TRBJ1-6; 7 bases are shared with TRBD1. The CDR3 runs 17 residues. V trimming: 1 base; J trimming: 1 base; junction bases outside the gene matches: 4. Germline CDR1 SGHTA, CDR2 FQGNSA. The CDR3 nucleotides are TGTGCCAGCAGCTTAGAGGCAGGGGGGTCCTATAATTCACCCCTCCACTTT. Translating it yields CASSLEAGGSYNSPLHF. The full variable domain, its missing parts supplied by reference TRBV7-2 and TRBJ1-6, is GAGVSQSPSNKVTEKGKDVELRCDPISGHTALYWYRQSLGQGLEFLIYFQGNSAPDKSGLPSDRFSAERTGGSVSTLTIQRTQQEDSAVYLCASSLEAGGSYNSPLHFGNGTRLTVT.

This clonotype came up a few times. This sequence joins TRBV27 and TRBJ2-7; 7 bases align to TRBD1. Trimming removed 5 bases from V and 2 bases from J; junction bases left unmatched: 6. The CDR3 length is 14 residues. Germline V gives CDR1 MNHEY, CDR2 SMNVEV (reference sequence). As DNA, the CDR3 is TGTGCCAGCAGTCCCCAAGGGACAGCCTACGAGCAGTACTTC. The encoded protein is CASSPQGTAYEQYF.

Worth noting for this clonotype: One end of the junction does not line up with germline, which may come from a read error. The chain uses TRBV7-2 and TRBJ2-7; 7 bases map to TRBD1. Germline values: CDR1 SGHTA, CDR2 FQGNSA. The length of the CDR3 is 13 residues. This chain's CDR3 is CASSSNTGQASTF. Here the CDR3 DNA reads TGTGCCAGCAGCTCCAACACAGGACAGGCTTCTACGTTC.

The rearrangement uses TRBV4-3 and TRBJ2-2, with D unresolved. V was shortened by 3 bases and J by 2 bases, with 4 bases between the two germline ends. Germline-derived CDR1 and CDR2 are LGHNA and YSLEER. The CDR3 is 13 amino acids. The CDR3 sequence: CASSHDNTGELFF. As DNA, the CDR3 is TGCGCCAGCAGCCACGACAACACCGGGGAGCTGTTTTTT.